Detailed here is one T cell receptor (beta chain). Its antigen is still unknown. No much larger clonotype is one base removed from it; base qualities were not supplied. TCRbeta CDR3 regions were amplified from genomic DNA using the immunoSEQ Assay, a bias-controlled multiplex PCR. The study's processing was this. Within the assay, amplification of reference gene primers was used to estimate how many nucleated cells each sample contained. Sequence reads were collapsed and filtered to measure the absolute abundance of every unique TCRbeta CDR3 rearrangement. Productive Simpson clonality was computed per sample as the square root of Simpson's diversity index over productive rearrangements. TCRdb retrieved this table from immuneACCESS and kept in-frame rearrangements only. Not all clones are present; in checked studies, unresolved V genes account for under half, and no reason is known for the remainder. V, J and clone size are those of that table, while D and trimming were read from the DNA. In all, the sample holds about 180,000 clones, and roughly four fifths of those were seen once. Of the sample, approximately 1.5% falls within the top ten clones.

Whole blood was collected in K2EDTA tubes by collaborating institutions according to the institutions' own protocols. Collaborator samples were shipped for TCRbeta analysis as frozen whole blood, isolated PBMCs, or DNA extracted from either sample type. This sample is part of a study of blood T cell repertoires in COVID-19 (dated by TCRdb to 2020 to 2021). Regarding the study in general: The collaborator samples originated in the United States, Italy and Spain and spanned the acute and convalescent phases of COVID-19. The samples were drawn from two sources: the first 160 participants of the ongoing ImmuneRACE study, and 1,200 or so subjects contributed by 6 global collaborators. Deeply sampled blood TCRbeta repertoires from subjects exposed to, actively infected with, or recovered from COVID-19 were included in the dataset. A freely available public database, intended as a resource for researchers studying the immune response to SARS-CoV-2, is where the repertoires were released. The prospective study material was composed of cDNA or gDNA derived from T cells, B-cell-depleted T cells, or PBMCs. Nearly every sample came with metadata listing a de-identified subject ID, COVID-19 status, age in years and sex. Where HLA class I and class II types were available, the types were taken from metadata supplied by the sample provider, not from assay-based typing. Beyond this particular receptor, the publication reports: How much clinical and demographic metadata was included differed by source and by participant, and the metadata was provided uncurated.

Unmatched junction bases come to 8, with V trimmed by 7 bases and J by 4 bases. The CDR3 numbers 15 residues from cysteine through phenylalanine. The CDR3 DNA has 45 bases and is translated from base 1. For CDR1 and CDR2, the germline V gene lists MNHEY and SVGAGI. Sequencing was carried out using peripheral blood. Recombination connected TRBV6-5 to TRBJ2-7; TRBD2 matches 12 bases in the middle. This clonotype was sampled from a human donor in a cohort sampled during active COVID-19. The nucleotides read TGTGCCAGCATCCACCCGACTAGCGGGAGTTACGAGCAGTACTTC. It codes for CASIHPTSGSYEQYF.